The count of the clone carrying this TCR beta chain is one. The antigen remains undetermined. TCRdb itself ran the reads through MiXCR, one entry per CDR3 protein. The data contain roughly 280,000 distinct CDR3 sequences, approximately 22% of them singletons. These data are taken from a study of T cell repertoires in cytomegalovirus infection. Study-wide background: It can be stated that public TCR beta signatures indicated CMV infection as well as a matching HLA type.

V lost 0 bases and J lost 3, with 9 bases in between. The germline gives CDR1 LGHNA, CDR2 YSLEER. CDR3 length: 15 amino acids. The V gene is TRBV4-3, the J gene TRBJ1-3; tentative D call: TRBD1 (5 bases). The TCR was taken from a human donor in good health (CMV status not recorded). Some clones in this sample may be carry-over from other donors' samples. The starting material was cultured PBMCs, obtained from culture after CMV antigen stimulation. DNA for the CDR3: TGCGCCAGCAGCCAAGATTTAGGGGTTGGAAACACCATATATTTT. It specifies CASSQDLGVGNTIYF.